Given below is one T cell receptor (beta chain) in context. These data come from a study of cytomegalovirus exposure and HLA in healthy donors. PCR amplification relied on 60 Vbeta primers (plus 13 Jbeta primers). The method was immunoSEQ multiplex PCR; TCRdb's version includes in-frame clones alone and lacks a portion of them. The sample lists 120,000 or so clones, 70% to 80% occurring once. The CDR3 runs to 14 residues. Germline V gives CDR1 SGHDT, CDR2 YYEEEE. The V segment lost 7 bases and the J segment 3 bases; nucleotides outside the gene matches: 8. The specimen sequenced was PBMCs. The TCR was taken from a man aged 25-45 years in good health and CMV-seronegative. The V call is TRBV5-6, the J call TRBJ1-2; 8 nucleotides match TRBD1. As DNA, the CDR3 is TGTGCCAGCTCTGACAGGGGACTTCACTATGGCTACACCTTC. Its translation: CASSDRGLHYGYTF.